Shown below are 7 T cell receptor beta chains from a single sample sequenced in a study of blood T cell repertoires in COVID-19. This table comes from immunoSEQ multiplex PCR, and its TCRdb copy is limited to in-frame clones, with some not included. The sample holds 50,000 to 65,000 clones, approximately 86% seen once. Sample: peripheral blood. The source is a man aged 40-49 years with acute or convalescent COVID-19.

The sample holds one count of this clone. The chain has TRBV5-4 and TRBJ2-3, with a weak D call TRBD2 (6 bases). With 0 bases removed from V and 1 base from J, the gap between germline ends came to 9 bases. CDR3 size: 15 residues. CDR1 is SGHNT and CDR2 is YYREEE in the germline V gene (reference sequence). CDR3 coding DNA: TGTGCCAGCAGCTTGGTGGAGCGGGGCACAGATACGCAGTATTTT. Translating gives CASSLVERGTDTQYF.

The chain uses TRBV6-5 and TRBJ1-2, with TRBD1 as a possible D gene (5 bases). The germline V and J ends were trimmed by 6 bases and 6 bases, with 17 bases remaining between them. The CDR3 is 14 residues long. Germline V CDR1 and CDR2: MNHEY, SVGAGI. The DNA of the CDR3 is TGTGCCAGCAGCCCCCGGGGGAGGGGTCATGGCTACACCTTC. It codes for CASSPRGRGHGYTF.

This chain joins TRBV28 and TRBJ1-2, with 7 nucleotides matching TRBD1. The CDR3 contains 13 residues. J lost 7 bases, V lost 5 bases, and 7 bases had no gene match. Germline loops: CDR1 MDHEN, CDR2 SYDVKM. The CDR3 spells CASSPTGERGYTF. CDR3 coding DNA: TGTGCCAGCAGTCCTACAGGGGAGCGTGGCTACACCTTC.

The J gene is TRBJ1-1, the V gene TRBV2; D is perhaps TRBD1 (5 bases). Germline assignment: CDR1 SNHLY and CDR2 FYNNEI. There are 11 residues in the CDR3. Trimming took 7 bases from V and 8 from J, leaving 11 bases between them. CDR3 in DNA: TGTGCCAGCAACAAGAAGGGGGAAGCTTTCTTT. Encoded protein: CASNKKGEAFF.

V gene TRBV11-2 combines with J gene TRBJ1-1; a weak D match, TRBD1 (6 bases). Trimming cost V 1 base and J 7 bases, with 13 bases left between them. The CDR3 is 14 amino acids. The germline CDR1 and CDR2 sequences are SGHAT and FQNNGV. CDR3 region: CASSLGYGQSEAFF. DNA for the CDR3: TGTGCCAGCAGCTTAGGCTACGGACAGAGTGAAGCTTTCTTT.

The rearrangement uses TRBV27 and TRBJ1-6; D not certain. The CDR3 runs 14 residues. CDR1 is MNHEY and CDR2 is SMNVEV in the germline V gene (reference sequence). V was clipped by 5 bases and J by 5 bases, with 10 bases between them. The DNA of the CDR3 is TGTGCCAGCAGTCGCGGCGTGAATAATTCACCCCTCCACTTT. Translating gives CASSRGVNNSPLHF.

This clone appeared a single time. The genes are TRBV7-8 and TRBJ1-4; D is uncertain. The V and J ends lost 5 bases and 0 bases respectively, with 19 bases between them. Germline V gene sequence: CDR1 SGHVS, CDR2 FQNEAQ. This CDR3 is built from 18 residues. As DNA, the CDR3 is TGTGCCAGCAGCCTAGTTATTTCCATAGTTACAACTAATGAAAAACTGTTTTTT. This gives the protein CASSLVISIVTTNEKLFF.